Listed below are T cell receptor beta chains from one sample, sequenced in a study of human T cells and chemical hapten exposure. TCRdb re-analysed the RACE reads in MiXCR, keeping a single row per CDR3 protein. The sample shows about 380,000 distinct CDR3 sequences, less than 6.5% of them seen only once. This specimen was whole blood, taken in connection with sensitization to the hapten diphenylcyclopropenone (DPC). These TCRs come from a woman between 45 and 65 years old with alopecia areata. Some clones in this sample may be carry-over from other donors' samples. The CDR3 runs from the conserved cysteine through the conserved F or W. The D gene is left open where the match is weak. Clone size appears in some rows only: once, few, many, or a class for an expanded clone.

size: few; V: TRBV7-2; J: TRBJ2-1; D: NA; DNA: TGTGCCAGCATCTTAAGGCAGGAGGGGTACAATGAGCAGTTCTTC; CDR3: CASILRQEGYNEQFF
size: many; V: TRBV15; J: TRBJ2-3; D: TRBD1; DNA: TGTGCCACCAGCGACCGGGACAGTCTCACAGATACGCAGTATTTT; CDR3: CATSDRDSLTDTQYF
size: few; V: TRBV18; J: TRBJ2-3; D: NA; DNA: TGTGCCAGCTCACCGGAGGGCAGGGATACGCAGTATTTT; CDR3: CASSPEGRDTQYF
size: many; V: TRBV12-3/TRBV12-4; J: TRBJ1-6; D: NA; DNA: TGTGCCAGCAGCCAAGAACGGAATTCACCCCTCCACTTT; CDR3: CASSQERNSPLHF
size: many; V: TRBV28; J: TRBJ2-7; D: NA; DNA: TGTGCCAGCAGCCACTCGGGACGCCGGTCAGACGAGCAGTACTTC; CDR3: CASSHSGRRSDEQYF
size: many; V: TRBV29-1; J: TRBJ1-5; D: TRBD1; DNA: TGCAGCGCCGCACAGGGGAATCATCAGCCCCAGCATTTT; CDR3: CSAAQGNHQPQHF
size: many; V: TRBV7-3; J: TRBJ2-6; D: NA; DNA: TGTGCCAGCAGCTTAACAGGTCCCCCCTCTGGGGCCAACGTCCTGACTTTC; CDR3: CASSLTGPPSGANVLTF
size: many; V: TRBV9; J: TRBJ2-2; D: NA; DNA: TGTGCCAGCACCAAAACTCCGGTGCCCGGGGAGCTGTTTTTT; CDR3: CASTKTPVPGELFF
size: many; V: TRBV21-1; J: TRBJ2-4; D: NA; DNA: TGTGCCAGCAGCACGAAAAAAGGCCTTTTAACAGGGGGCGCTTTCCACATTCAGTACTTC; CDR3: CASSTKKGLLTGGAFHIQYF
size: NA; V: TRBV29-1; J: TRBJ1-1; D: NA; DNA: TGCAGCGTTGTCGCCGCGAACACTGAAGCTTTCTTT; CDR3: CSVVAANTEAFF
size: few; V: TRBV5-6; J: TRBJ2-3; D: NA; DNA: TGTGCCAGCGCAAGGAGGGGGTTAGATACGCAGTATTTT; CDR3: CASARRGLDTQYF
size: few; V: TRBV7-3; J: TRBJ1-4; D: TRBD1; DNA: TGTGCCAGCAGCCCGACAGGGTATCCGAATGAAAAACTGTTTTTT; CDR3: CASSPTGYPNEKLFF